This is a list of T cell receptor beta chains from one sample in a study of cytomegalovirus exposure and HLA in healthy donors. Data came from immunoSEQ multiplex PCR; TCRdb stores just in-frame clones and leaves some out. Of roughly 180,000 clones in the sample, about 83% were seen once. Sequencing used PBMCs. These receptors were taken from a female donor in good health and CMV-seronegative. Both conserved end residues are part of each CDR3. The D gene is left open where the match is weak. Clone sizes are given selectively: once, few, many, or a class where the clone is expanded.

length | J | D | V | size | CDR3 | DNA
14 | TRBJ2-1 | NA | TRBV9 | NA | CASSVFWEVGEQFF | TGTGCCAGCAGCGTGTTTTGGGAGGTCGGTGAGCAGTTCTTC
14 | TRBJ2-7 | NA | TRBV15 | NA | CATSRENRLGEQYF | TGTGCCACCAGCAGAGAAAATCGCCTAGGCGAGCAGTACTTC
16 | TRBJ1-4 | TRBD1 | TRBV15 | NA | CATSREGGTGQEKLFF | TGTGCCACCAGCAGAGAAGGGGGGACAGGTCAGGAAAAACTGTTTTTT
17 | TRBJ2-3 | NA | TRBV4-1 | NA | CASSQVSSPVITDTQYF | TGCGCCAGCAGCCAAGTGTCTAGTCCAGTAATCACGGATACGCAGTATTTT
14 | TRBJ2-1 | TRBD2 | TRBV4-2 | NA | CASSQPLAGGSQFF | TGTGCCAGCAGCCAACCGCTAGCGGGAGGGTCCCAGTTCTTC
14 | TRBJ2-7 | NA | TRBV15 | NA | CATSRDRGRHEQYF | TGTGCCACCAGCAGAGATCGGGGTCGACACGAGCAGTACTTC
16 | TRBJ2-7 | TRBD1 | TRBV7-8 | NA | CASSPRFGQGTYEQYF | TGTGCCAGCAGCCCCCGTTTTGGACAGGGTACCTACGAGCAGTACTTC
14 | TRBJ2-7 | TRBD1 | TRBV19 | once | CASSKTGARGEQYF | TGTGCCAGTAGTAAGACAGGGGCCCGAGGGGAGCAGTACTTC
15 | TRBJ1-5 | NA | TRBV7-8 | NA | CASSLMSYSNQPQHF | TGTGCCAGCAGCTTAATGAGTTATAGCAATCAGCCCCAGCATTTT
16 | TRBJ2-7 | TRBD2 | TRBV9 | once | CASSVGSSGGYYEQYF | TGTGCCAGCAGCGTAGGTTCTAGCGGGGGATACTACGAGCAGTACTTC
17 | TRBJ2-3 | NA | TRBV4-2 | NA | CASSQDLAGTSTDTQYF | TGTGCCAGCAGCCAAGATCTCGCGGGTACTAGCACAGATACGCAGTATTTT
12 | TRBJ2-1 | NA | TRBV19 | few | CASSILYNEQFF | TGTGCCAGTAGTATCCTCTACAATGAGCAGTTCTTC
12 | TRBJ2-7 | NA | TRBV6-1 | NA | CASFTGSLLWYF | TGTGCCAGCTTTACAGGGTCCCTACTTTGGTACTTC
12 | TRBJ2-2 | NA | TRBV27 | NA | CASSGATGELFF | TGTGCCAGCAGTGGGGCCACCGGGGAGCTGTTTTTT
14 | TRBJ2-5 | NA | TRBV5-6 | NA | CASIPRGTGETQYF | TGTGCCAGCATCCCGAGGGGGACCGGGGAGACCCAGTACTTC
15 | TRBJ2-1 | TRBD2 | TRBV9 | NA | CASSPGGSVYNEQFF | TGTGCCAGCAGCCCGGGGGGTAGCGTCTACAATGAGCAGTTCTTC
14 | TRBJ1-1 | NA | TRBV7-9 | once | CASSSRQKNTEAFF | TGTGCCAGCAGTTCCAGACAGAAGAACACTGAAGCTTTCTTT
16 | TRBJ1-1 | NA | TRBV10-3 | NA | CAISESNPGQDAKAFF | TGTGCCATCAGTGAGTCGAACCCGGGACAAGACGCAAAAGCTTTCTTT
15 | TRBJ2-1 | TRBD2 | TRBV27 | NA | CASSFGSSGRNEQFF | TGTGCCAGCAGTTTTGGTTCTAGCGGGAGAAATGAGCAGTTCTTC
16 | TRBJ2-5 | NA | TRBV11-1 | NA | CASSPQSTHEGGTQYF | TGTGCCAGCAGTCCCCAAAGCACGCACGAAGGCGGGACCCAGTACTTC
15 | TRBJ1-5 | NA | TRBV5-8 | once | CASTPGTLEGQPQHF | TGTGCCAGCACCCCCGGGACTCTCGAGGGTCAGCCCCAGCATTTT
12 | TRBJ1-2 | NA | TRBV9 | NA | CASSGNRVGYTF | TGTGCCAGCAGCGGCAACAGGGTTGGCTACACCTTC
17 | TRBJ2-5 | NA | TRBV21-1 | NA | CASSFDGPREAEETQYF | TGTGCCAGCAGCTTCGACGGCCCCCGTGAAGCGGAGGAGACCCAGTACTTC
14 | TRBJ1-2 | NA | TRBV6-1 | NA | CASRREPRDYGYTF | TGTGCCAGCAGGAGAGAGCCTCGGGACTATGGCTACACCTTC
12 | TRBJ1-2 | NA | TRBV9 | NA | CASSVGGKGYTF | TGTGCCAGCAGCGTAGGAGGGAAAGGCTACACCTTC
12 | TRBJ2-7 | TRBD1 | TRBV30 | few | CAGTGKAYEQYF | TGTGCCGGGACAGGGAAAGCCTACGAGCAGTACTTC
15 | TRBJ2-5 | TRBD2 | TRBV6-5 | NA | CASREGGGAVETQYF | TGTGCCAGCAGGGAGGGCGGGGGGGCGGTAGAGACCCAGTACTTC
13 | TRBJ1-4 | NA | TRBV5-4 | NA | CASSLHSGEKLFF | TGTGCCAGCAGCTTACATTCGGGTGAAAAACTGTTTTTT
14 | TRBJ1-2 | NA | TRBV30 | NA | CAWSSEGGFYGYTF | TGTGCCTGGAGTTCGGAAGGGGGATTCTATGGCTACACCTTC
17 | TRBJ2-7 | TRBD2 | TRBV9 | NA | CASSPRRPAGWSYEQYF | TGTGCCAGCAGCCCCCGCCGTCCAGCGGGATGGTCCTACGAGCAGTACTTC
12 | TRBJ1-1 | NA | TRBV7-9 | NA | CSSSSVGRVAFF | TGTTCCAGCAGCTCCGTGGGGAGGGTAGCTTTCTTT
11 | TRBJ1-2 | NA | TRBV29-1 | NA | CSALGSYGYTF | TGCAGCGCCCTTGGCAGCTATGGCTACACCTTC
12 | TRBJ1-1 | NA | TRBV2 | NA | CASRAVDTEAFF | TGTGCCAGCAGGGCTGTTGACACTGAAGCTTTCTTT
20 | TRBJ2-6 | TRBD1 | TRBV10-3 | NA | CAISVINPGQGGSGANVLTF | TGTGCCATCAGTGTTATTAATCCGGGACAGGGAGGCTCTGGGGCCAACGTCCTGACTTTC
14 | TRBJ2-3 | TRBD2 | TRBV18 | NA | CASSGTSGTDTQYF | TGTGCCAGCTCGGGGACTAGCGGGACAGATACGCAGTATTTT
15 | TRBJ1-1 | NA | TRBV16 | NA | CASSQSGLLNTEAFF | TGTGCCAGCAGCCAATCAGGACTCTTGAACACTGAAGCTTTCTTT
12 | TRBJ2-7 | NA | TRBV5-6 | NA | CASRSSSYEQYF | TGTGCCAGCAGAAGTAGCTCCTACGAGCAGTACTTC
15 | TRBJ2-2 | TRBD1 | TRBV28 | NA | CASSPGTGNTGELFF | TGTGCCAGCAGCCCCGGGACAGGAAACACCGGGGAGCTGTTTTTT
13 | TRBJ2-5 | TRBD1 | TRBV19 | NA | CASSGQGQETQYF | TGTGCCAGTAGTGGACAGGGCCAAGAGACCCAGTACTTC
14 | TRBJ1-2 | NA | TRBV4-2 | NA | CASSQAGDTYGYTF | TGTGCCAGCAGCCAAGCCGGGGACACTTATGGCTACACCTTC
14 | TRBJ1-5 | NA | TRBV30 | NA | CAWSTSGQNQPQHF | TGTGCCTGGAGTACCTCCGGACAGAATCAGCCCCAGCATTTT
12 | TRBJ2-3 | NA | TRBV7-9 | NA | CASSPPGDTQYF | TGTGCCAGCAGCCCACCGGGAGATACGCAGTATTTT
13 | TRBJ2-7 | NA | TRBV6-5 | NA | CASSYSKGYEQYF | TGTGCCAGCAGTTACTCGAAGGGGTACGAGCAGTACTTC